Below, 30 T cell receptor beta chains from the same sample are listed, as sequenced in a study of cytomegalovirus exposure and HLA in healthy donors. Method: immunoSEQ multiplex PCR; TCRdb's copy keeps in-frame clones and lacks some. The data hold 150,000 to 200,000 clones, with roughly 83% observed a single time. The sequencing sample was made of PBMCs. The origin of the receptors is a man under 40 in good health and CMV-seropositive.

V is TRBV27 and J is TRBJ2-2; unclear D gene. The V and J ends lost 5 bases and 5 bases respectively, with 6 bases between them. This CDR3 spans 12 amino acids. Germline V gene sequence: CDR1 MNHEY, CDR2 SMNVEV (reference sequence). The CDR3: CASSRFTGELFF. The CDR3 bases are TGTGCCAGCAGTCGTTTTACCGGGGAGCTGTTTTTT.

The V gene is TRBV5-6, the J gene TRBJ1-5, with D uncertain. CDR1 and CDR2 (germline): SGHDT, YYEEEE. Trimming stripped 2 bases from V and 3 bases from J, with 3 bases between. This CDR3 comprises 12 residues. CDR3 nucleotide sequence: TGTGCCAGCAGCTTCTTCAATCAGCCCCAGCATTTT. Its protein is CASSFFNQPQHF.

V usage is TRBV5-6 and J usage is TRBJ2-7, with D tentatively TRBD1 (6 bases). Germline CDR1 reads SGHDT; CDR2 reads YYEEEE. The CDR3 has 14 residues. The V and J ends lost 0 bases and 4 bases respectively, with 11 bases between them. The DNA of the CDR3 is TGTGCCAGCAGCTTGGGCACAGGGAATTACGAGCAGTACTTC. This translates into CASSLGTGNYEQYF.

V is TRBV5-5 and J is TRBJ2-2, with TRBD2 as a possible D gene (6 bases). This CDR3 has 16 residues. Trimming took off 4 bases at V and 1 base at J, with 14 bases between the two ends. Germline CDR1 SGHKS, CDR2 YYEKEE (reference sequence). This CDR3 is CASSINRELNTGELFF. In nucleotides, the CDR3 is TGTGCCAGCAGCATAAATCGGGAGTTGAACACCGGGGAGCTGTTTTTT.

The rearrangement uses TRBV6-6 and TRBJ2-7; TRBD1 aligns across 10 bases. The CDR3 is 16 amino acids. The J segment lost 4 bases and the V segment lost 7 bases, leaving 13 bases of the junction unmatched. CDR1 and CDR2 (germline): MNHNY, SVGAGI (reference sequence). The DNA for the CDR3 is TGTGCCAGCACCACCATGGGGACAGGGGATCGGTACGAGCAGTACTTC. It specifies CASTTMGTGDRYEQYF.

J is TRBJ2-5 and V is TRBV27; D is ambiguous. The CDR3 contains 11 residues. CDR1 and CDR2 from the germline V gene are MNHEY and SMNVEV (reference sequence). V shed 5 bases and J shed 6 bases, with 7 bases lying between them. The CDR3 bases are TGTGCCAGCAGTGGGCCGAAGACCCAGTACTTC. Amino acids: CASSGPKTQYF.

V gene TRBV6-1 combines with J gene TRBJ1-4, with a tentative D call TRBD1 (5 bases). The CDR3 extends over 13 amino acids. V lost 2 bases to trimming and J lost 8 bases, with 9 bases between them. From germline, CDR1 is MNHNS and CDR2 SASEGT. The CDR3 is CASSENRGEKLFF. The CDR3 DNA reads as TGTGCCAGCAGTGAAAACCGGGGGGAAAAACTGTTTTTT.

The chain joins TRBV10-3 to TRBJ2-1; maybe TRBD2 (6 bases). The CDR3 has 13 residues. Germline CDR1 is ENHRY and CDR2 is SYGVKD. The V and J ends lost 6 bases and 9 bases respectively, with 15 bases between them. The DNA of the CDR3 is TGTGCCATCAGGACTAGGTCTAGTAGTGAGCAGTTCTTC. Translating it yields CAIRTRSSSEQFF.

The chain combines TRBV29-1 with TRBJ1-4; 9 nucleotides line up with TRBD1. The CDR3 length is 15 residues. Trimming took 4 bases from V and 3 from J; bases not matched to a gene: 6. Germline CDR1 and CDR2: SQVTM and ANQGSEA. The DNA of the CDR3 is TGCAGCGTTGCCGGGACAGGGCGATCTAATGAAAAACTGTTTTTT. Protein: CSVAGTGRSNEKLFF. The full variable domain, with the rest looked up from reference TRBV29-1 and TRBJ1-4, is SAVISQKPSRDICQRGTSLTIQCQVDSQVTMMFWYRQQPGQSLTLIATANQGSEATYESGFVIDKFPISRPNLTFSTLTVSNMSPEDSSIYLCSVAGTGRSNEKLFFGSGTQLSVL.

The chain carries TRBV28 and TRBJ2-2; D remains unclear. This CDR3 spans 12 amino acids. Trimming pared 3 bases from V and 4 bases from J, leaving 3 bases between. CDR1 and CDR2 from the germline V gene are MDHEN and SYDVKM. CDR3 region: CASSFRTGELFF. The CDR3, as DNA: TGTGCCAGCAGTTTTCGCACCGGGGAGCTGTTTTTT.

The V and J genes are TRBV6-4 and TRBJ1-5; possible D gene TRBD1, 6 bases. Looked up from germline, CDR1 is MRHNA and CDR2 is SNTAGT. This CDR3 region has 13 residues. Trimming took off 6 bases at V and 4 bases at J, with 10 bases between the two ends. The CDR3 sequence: CASSAGTNQPQHF. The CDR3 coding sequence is TGTGCCAGCAGCGCCGGGACAAATCAGCCCCAGCATTTT.

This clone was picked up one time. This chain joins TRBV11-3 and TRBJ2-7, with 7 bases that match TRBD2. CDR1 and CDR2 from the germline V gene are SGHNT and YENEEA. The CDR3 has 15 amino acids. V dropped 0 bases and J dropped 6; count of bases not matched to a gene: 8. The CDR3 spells CASSLEPSGVAEQYF. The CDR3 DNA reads TGTGCCAGCAGCTTAGAGCCTAGCGGAGTCGCCGAGCAGTACTTC.

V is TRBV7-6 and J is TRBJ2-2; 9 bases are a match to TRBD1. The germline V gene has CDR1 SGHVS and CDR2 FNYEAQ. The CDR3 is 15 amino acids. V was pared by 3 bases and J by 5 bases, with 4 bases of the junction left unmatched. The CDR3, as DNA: TGTGCCAGCAGCTTCGACAGGGGGTCGACCGGGGAGCTGTTTTTT. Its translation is CASSFDRGSTGELFF.

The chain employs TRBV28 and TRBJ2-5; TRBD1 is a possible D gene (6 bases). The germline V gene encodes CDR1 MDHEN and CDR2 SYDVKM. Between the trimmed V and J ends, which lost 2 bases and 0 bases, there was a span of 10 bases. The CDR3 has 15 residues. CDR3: CASSLADRYQETQYF. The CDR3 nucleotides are TGTGCCAGCAGTTTAGCCGACAGGTACCAAGAGACCCAGTACTTC.

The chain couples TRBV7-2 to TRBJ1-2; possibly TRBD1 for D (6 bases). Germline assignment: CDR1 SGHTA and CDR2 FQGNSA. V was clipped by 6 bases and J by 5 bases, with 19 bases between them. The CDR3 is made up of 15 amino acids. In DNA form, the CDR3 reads TGTGCCAGCAGTCTTCCCAACAGGGAAAGGTATGGCTACACCTTC. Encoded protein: CASSLPNRERYGYTF.

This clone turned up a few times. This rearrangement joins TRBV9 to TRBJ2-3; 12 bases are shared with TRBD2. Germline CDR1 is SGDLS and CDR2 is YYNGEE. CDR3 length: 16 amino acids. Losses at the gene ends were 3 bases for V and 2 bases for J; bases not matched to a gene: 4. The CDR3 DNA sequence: TGTGCCAGCAGCGCCTCTAGCGGGGGGGCCACAGATACGCAGTATTTT. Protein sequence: CASSASSGGATDTQYF.

CDR3 nucleotides: TGTGCCAGCAGTTCTCCCCGGGACAGCAAATATGGCTACACCTTC. Its translation is CASSSPRDSKYGYTF. This sequence joins TRBV6-5 and TRBJ1-2, with TRBD1 identical over 7 bases. V lost 4 bases and J lost 5; bases outside the gene matches: 10. Germline V gene sequence: CDR1 MNHEY, CDR2 SVGAGI. The length of the CDR3 is 15 residues.

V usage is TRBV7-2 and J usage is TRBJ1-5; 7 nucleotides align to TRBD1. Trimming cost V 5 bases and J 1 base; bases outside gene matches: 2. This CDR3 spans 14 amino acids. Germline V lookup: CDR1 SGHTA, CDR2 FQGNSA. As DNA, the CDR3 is TGTGCCAGCAGCCCAGGGGGGAGCAATCAGCCCCAGCATTTT. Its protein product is CASSPGGSNQPQHF.

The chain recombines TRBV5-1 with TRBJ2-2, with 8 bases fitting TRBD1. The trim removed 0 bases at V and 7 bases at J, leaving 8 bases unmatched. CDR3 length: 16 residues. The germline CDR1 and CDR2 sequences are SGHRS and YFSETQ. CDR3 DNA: TGCGCCAGCAGCTTGGGCACAGGGGGGAGAGACGGGGAGCTGTTTTTT. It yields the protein CASSLGTGGRDGELFF.

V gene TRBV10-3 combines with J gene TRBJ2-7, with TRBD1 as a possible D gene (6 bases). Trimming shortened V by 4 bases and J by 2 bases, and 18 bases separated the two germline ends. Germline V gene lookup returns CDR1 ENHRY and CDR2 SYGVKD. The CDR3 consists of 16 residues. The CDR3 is CAISVTLGGVPYEQYF. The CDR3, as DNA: TGTGCCATCAGTGTAACGCTAGGGGGTGTCCCCTACGAGCAGTACTTC.

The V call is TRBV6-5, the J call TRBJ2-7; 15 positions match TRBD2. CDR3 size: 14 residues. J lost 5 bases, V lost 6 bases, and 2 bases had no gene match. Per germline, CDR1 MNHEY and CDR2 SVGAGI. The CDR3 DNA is TGTGCCAGCAGATGGACTAGCGGGAGGGACGAGCAGTACTTC. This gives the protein CASRWTSGRDEQYF.

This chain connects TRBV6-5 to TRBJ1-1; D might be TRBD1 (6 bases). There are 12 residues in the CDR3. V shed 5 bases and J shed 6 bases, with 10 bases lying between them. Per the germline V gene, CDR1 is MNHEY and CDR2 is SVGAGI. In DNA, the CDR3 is TGTGCCAGCAGTCTCAGGGGCTCTGAAGCTTTCTTT. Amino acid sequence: CASSLRGSEAFF.

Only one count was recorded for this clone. Here the CDR3 reads CASSGQGGPDTQYF. The CDR3 DNA follows: TGTGCCAGCAGTGGACAGGGTGGTCCAGATACGCAGTATTTT. The chain has TRBV6-5 and TRBJ2-3, with 8 nucleotides matching TRBD1. Germline V gene sequence: CDR1 MNHEY, CDR2 SVGAGI. This CDR3 spans 14 amino acids. With V trimmed by 5 bases and J by 4 bases, 5 bases remained unmatched.

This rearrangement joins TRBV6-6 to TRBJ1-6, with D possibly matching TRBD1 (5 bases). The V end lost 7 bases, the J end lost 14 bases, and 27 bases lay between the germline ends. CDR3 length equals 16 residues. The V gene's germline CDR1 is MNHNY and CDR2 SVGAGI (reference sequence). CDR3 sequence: CASTLQKPGPRTTLHF. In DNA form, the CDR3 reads TGTGCCAGCACCCTACAGAAGCCAGGTCCCAGGACAACCCTCCACTTT.

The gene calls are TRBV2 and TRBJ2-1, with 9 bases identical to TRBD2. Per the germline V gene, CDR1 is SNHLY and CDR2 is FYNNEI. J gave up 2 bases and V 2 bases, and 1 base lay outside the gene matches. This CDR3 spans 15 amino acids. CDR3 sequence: CASSEIAGAYNEQFF. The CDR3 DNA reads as TGTGCCAGCAGTGAAATAGCGGGAGCCTACAATGAGCAGTTCTTC.

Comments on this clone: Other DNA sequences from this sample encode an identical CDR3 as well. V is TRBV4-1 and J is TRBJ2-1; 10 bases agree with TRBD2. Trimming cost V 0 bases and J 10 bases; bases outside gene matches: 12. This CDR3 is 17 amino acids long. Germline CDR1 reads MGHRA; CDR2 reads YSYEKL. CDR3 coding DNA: TGCGCCAGCAGCCAAGATCCCAACAGCGGGGGGGCCAAAGAGCAGTTCTTC. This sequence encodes CASSQDPNSGGAKEQFF.

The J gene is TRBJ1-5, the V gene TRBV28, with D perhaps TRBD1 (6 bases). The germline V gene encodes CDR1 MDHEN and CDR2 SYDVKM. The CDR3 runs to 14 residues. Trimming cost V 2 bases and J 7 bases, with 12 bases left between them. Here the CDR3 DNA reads TGTGCCAGCAGTTTACACAGGGTAGGACAGCCCCAGCATTTT. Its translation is CASSLHRVGQPQHF.

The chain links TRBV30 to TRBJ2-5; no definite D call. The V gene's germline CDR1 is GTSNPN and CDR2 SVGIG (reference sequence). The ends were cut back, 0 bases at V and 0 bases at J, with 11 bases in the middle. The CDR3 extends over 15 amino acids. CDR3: CAWSVWRGYQETQYF. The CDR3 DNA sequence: TGTGCCTGGAGTGTCTGGCGAGGCTACCAAGAGACCCAGTACTTC.

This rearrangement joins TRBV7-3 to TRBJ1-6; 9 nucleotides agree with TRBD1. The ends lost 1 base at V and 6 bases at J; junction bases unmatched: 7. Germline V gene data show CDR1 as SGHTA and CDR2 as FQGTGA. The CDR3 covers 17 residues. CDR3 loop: CASSLRGSGQGNSPLHF. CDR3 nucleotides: TGTGCCAGCAGCTTAAGGGGGTCGGGACAGGGTAATTCACCCCTCCACTTT.

This CDR3 reads CASLDRAADTQYF. The CDR3 DNA sequence: TGTGCCAGCCTGGACAGGGCGGCAGATACGCAGTATTTT. The rearrangement uses TRBV19 and TRBJ2-3; 8 positions match TRBD1. The CDR3 is 13 residues long. V shed 9 bases, J shed 4 bases, and the junction held 6 bases outside the gene matches. Germline V gene sequence: CDR1 LNHDA, CDR2 SQIVND (reference sequence).